One and the same sample provided the 16 T cell receptor beta chains below, sequenced in a study of liver allograft versus peripheral blood T cells (dated by TCRdb to 2019 to 2021). Describing the broader study: In liver transplant recipients, the study looked at T cell receptor repertoires in the peripheral blood and set them against the repertoires found within the transplanted livers.

The data were produced on an Illumina MiSeq. The public reads were quality trimmed at Q25 with fastp and then assembled into clones with MiXCR by TCRdb, keeping productive beta chains. Each entry merges the rows of one CDR3 protein and shows their most common DNA and genes. A total of some 8,000 distinct CDR3 sequences appear in this sample, roughly a sixth of them only once. Of the sample, 1.3% to 1.5% falls within the top ten clones. The origin of the receptors is a human patient who had a liver transplant. After a transplant, some of the T cells may come from the graft donor.

This clonotype was found many times. The rearrangement links TRBV6-6 to TRBJ2-7; the match to TRBD1 covers 7 bases. CDR1 and CDR2 (germline): MNHNY, SVGAGI (reference sequence). The CDR3 contains 15 residues. With V trimmed by 6 bases and J by 0 bases, 8 bases remained unmatched. The DNA for the CDR3 is TGTGCCAGCAGCACTACAGGGGCCCTCTCCTACGAGCAGTACTTC. Protein product: CASSTTGALSYEQYF.

In its sample, this clonotype ranks as medium-sized. The chain joins TRBV19 to TRBJ2-3; D may be TRBD2 (6 bases). CDR1 is LNHDA and CDR2 is SQIVND in the germline V gene (reference sequence). Between the trimmed V and J ends, which lost 10 bases and 4 bases, there was a span of 18 bases. The CDR3 spans 14 residues. This CDR3 is CATRRGKWADTQYF. CDR3 nucleotides: TGTGCCACCCGACGGGGGAAATGGGCAGATACGCAGTATTTT.

This clonotype was picked up many times. The chain has TRBV20-1 and TRBJ1-4; 7 nucleotides line up with TRBD1. Trimming at V came to 5 bases and at J to 7 bases, leaving 7 bases not matched to a gene. Looked up from germline, CDR1 is DFQATT and CDR2 is SNEGSKA (reference sequence). CDR3 length equals 13 residues. The CDR3 DNA sequence: TGCAGTGCTCAGGGGGGAAGGGGTGAAAAACTGTTTTTT. This codes for CSAQGGRGEKLFF.

This clonotype was recorded many times. The CDR3 region has the DNA TGTGCCAGCAGCGCGGGGACAGGGACTCGATATGGCTACACCTTC. It specifies CASSAGTGTRYGYTF. This chain joins TRBV7-9 and TRBJ1-2, with 9 bases identical to TRBD1. Germline V CDR1 and CDR2: SEHNR, FQNEAQ (reference sequence). The CDR3 runs to 15 residues. After removal of 5 bases from V and 5 bases from J, the junction contained 9 bases not matched to a gene.

This clonotype qualifies as medium-sized (0.01 to 0.1%). The chain links TRBV18 to TRBJ1-5; tentatively, D is TRBD1 (5 bases). CDR1 is KGHSH, CDR2 LQKENI, per germline. The CDR3 runs 14 residues. Trimming pared 2 bases from V and 2 bases from J, leaving 7 bases between. In DNA, the CDR3 is TGTGCCAGCTCACCAGCACAGGGCAATCAGCCCCAGCATTTT. Amino acids: CASSPAQGNQPQHF.

The chain employs TRBV2 and TRBJ2-1, with 7 bases fitting TRBD1. Trimming removed 8 bases from V and 4 bases from J; junction bases left unmatched: 5. The CDR3 extends over 13 amino acids. CDR1 and CDR2 from the germline V gene are SNHLY and FYNNEI. In nucleotides, the CDR3 is TGTGCCAGCCGGGACAGACAATACAATGAGCAGTTCTTC. It translates to CASRDRQYNEQFF. The full variable domain, its missing parts supplied by reference TRBV2 and TRBJ2-1, is EPEVTQTPSHQVTQMGQEVILRCVPISNHLYFYWYRQILGQKVEFLVSFYNNEISEKSEIFDDQFSVERPDGSNFTLKIRSTKLEDSAMYFCASRDRQYNEQFFGPGTRLTVL.

Ten or more counts support this clonotype. The chain couples TRBV10-3 to TRBJ2-2; 7 nucleotides agree with TRBD2. CDR1 is ENHRY, CDR2 SYGVKD, per germline. Unmatched junction bases numbered 1, after V lost 8 bases and J lost 7 bases. CDR3 length: 11 residues. The CDR3 nucleotides are TGTGCCATCGGGGGGGGCGGGGAGCTGTTTTTT. Translating gives CAIGGGGELFF.

Points on this clonotype: A read error is possible here, since a much larger clone lies one base away. This chain connects TRBV6-6 to TRBJ2-7; D is unresolved. The CDR3 spans 13 residues. Per the germline V gene, CDR1 is MNHNY and CDR2 is SVGAGI (reference sequence). The CDR3 bases are TGTGTCAGCAGTGAACACCGGACCTACGAGCAGTACTTC. It specifies CVSSEHRTYEQYF.

By its share, this clonotype is medium-sized. The chain is built from TRBV18 and TRBJ2-4, with D unresolved. V lost 3 bases and J 9 bases, leaving 21 bases between the germline ends. Germline CDR1 reads KGHSH; CDR2 reads LQKENI. The CDR3 has 16 amino acids. The CDR3: CASSPSLTARYSIQYF. The CDR3, as DNA: TGTGCCAGCTCACCGTCTTTGACGGCCCGTTATAGCATTCAGTACTTC.

This clonotype is termed medium-sized. The CDR3 DNA reads TGTGCCAGTATTCCGCCGGGAGCACCCAATCAGCCCCAGCATTTT. It is translated as CASIPPGAPNQPQHF. This chain connects TRBV19 to TRBJ1-5, with unresolved D. V was clipped by 7 bases and J by 3 bases, with 16 bases between them. CDR3 length: 15 amino acids. From germline, CDR1 is LNHDA and CDR2 SQIVND (reference sequence).

This clonotype occurred many times. The V call is TRBV20-1, the J call TRBJ1-1; possible D gene TRBD1, 5 bases. The V and J ends lost 2 bases and 1 base respectively, with 11 bases between them. Looked up from germline, CDR1 is DFQATT and CDR2 is SNEGSKA (reference sequence). This CDR3 has 14 residues. CDR3 nucleotide sequence: TGCAGTGCTAGAAGAGGGGTGGGGAACACTGAAGCTTTCTTT. As protein: CSARRGVGNTEAFF.

The chain is built from TRBV19 and TRBJ2-2; 7 bases fit TRBD1. The germline gives CDR1 LNHDA, CDR2 SQIVND (reference sequence). V was pared by 5 bases and J by 7 bases, with 4 bases of the junction left unmatched. CDR3 length equals 13 residues. The CDR3 DNA reads as TGTGCCAGTAGTCGGGACAGCGGCGGGGAGCTGTTTTTT. It translates to CASSRDSGGELFF.

This clonotype was recorded many times. The chain is built from TRBV9 and TRBJ2-3; D call uncertain. CDR1 is SGDLS, CDR2 YYNGEE, per germline. The CDR3 loop spans 16 amino acids. Trimming took 0 bases from V and 0 from J, leaving 11 bases between them. The CDR3 DNA reads as TGTGCCAGCAGCGTAGCCGGGTTCACTAGCACAGATACGCAGTATTTT. Translating it yields CASSVAGFTSTDTQYF.

In its sample, this clonotype is medium-sized (0.01 to 0.1%). The rearrangement joins TRBV6-6 to TRBJ1-1, with TRBD1 identical over 7 bases. CDR1 and CDR2 (germline): MNHNY, SVGAGI (reference sequence). V lost 5 bases, J lost 4 bases, and 7 bases stayed unmatched. The CDR3 has 14 residues. The CDR3: CASSPTGRGTEAFF. The CDR3 DNA follows: TGTGCCAGCAGTCCGACAGGGAGAGGCACTGAAGCTTTCTTT.

In DNA, the CDR3 is TGTGCCAGCAGTCGGGACAGGGAGTACTATGGCTACACCTTC. Translation gives CASSRDREYYGYTF. The chain carries TRBV2 and TRBJ1-2; 9 bases are a match to TRBD1. The CDR3 sequence is 14 residues long. Germline CDR1 SNHLY, CDR2 FYNNEI. V lost 5 bases to trimming and J lost 3 bases; unmatched junction nucleotides: 4.

V and J are TRBV6-1 and TRBJ1-2, with TRBD1 identical over 8 bases. CDR1 and CDR2 from the germline V gene are MNHNS and SASEGT. The CDR3 consists of 16 residues. Trimming took 5 bases from V and 2 from J; bases not matched to a gene: 10. CDR3 in amino acids: CASSYFRRTGNYGYTF. The CDR3 region has the DNA TGTGCCAGCAGTTACTTTCGACGGACAGGGAACTATGGCTACACCTTC.